The rows below give T cell receptor beta chains drawn from one sample of a study of blood T cells in healthy people across ages. Using its own MiXCR run on the 5' RACE reads, TCRdb lists one record per CDR3 protein. The table lists about 640,000 distinct CDR3 sequences, approximately 50% of them singletons. The source material was blood. The source is a man in his 60s in good health. The CDR3 runs from the conserved cysteine through the conserved F or W. D genes are given only for firm matches. Expanded clones get a size class; other rows say once, few or many, or leave the size out.

abundance	v_gene	len	j_gene	d_gene	CDR3aa	CDR3nt
.	TRBV29-1	11	TRBJ2-7	.	CSVEQTSFQYF	TGCAGCGTTGAGCAGACCAGTTTCCAGTACTTC
.	TRBV20-1	15	TRBJ2-3	.	CSAPQTQTVTDTQYF	TGCAGTGCTCCACAGACTCAAACCGTAACAGATACGCAGTATTTT
few	TRBV29-1	13	TRBJ2-3	.	CSVMTVSTDTQYF	TGCAGCGTTATGACGGTCAGCACAGATACGCAGTATTTT
many	TRBV4-2	15	TRBJ1-1	TRBD1	CASSQGTGPNTEAFF	TGTGCCAGCAGCCAAGGGACAGGGCCGAACACTGAAGCTTTCTTT
.	TRBV7-9	15	TRBJ1-6	.	CASSPQEGPNSPLHF	TGTGCCAGCAGCCCCCAGGAGGGACCTAATTCACCCCTCCACTTT
.	TRBV9	15	TRBJ2-5	.	CASSVSPESGKTQYF	TGTGCCAGCAGCGTCTCACCCGAAAGCGGAAAGACCCAGTACTTC
.	TRBV6-6	13	TRBJ2-5	.	CASSATGSETQYF	TGTGCCAGCAGTGCAACAGGGTCGGAGACCCAGTACTTC
few	TRBV5-5	17	TRBJ2-4	.	CASSLAAGVLAKNIQYF	TGTGCCAGCAGCTTGGCGGCAGGGGTTCTAGCCAAAAACATTCAGTACTTC
once	TRBV5-1	15	TRBJ1-6	TRBD1	CASSLGQGWNSPLHF	TGCGCCAGCAGCTTGGGACAGGGCTGGAATTCACCCCTCCACTTT
few	TRBV20-1	13	TRBJ1-2	TRBD1	CSAAGTVTGGYTF	TGCAGTGCAGCCGGGACAGTTACAGGTGGCTACACCTTC
.	TRBV20-1	12	TRBJ2-1	.	CSAPGTYNEQFF	TGCAGTGCCCCAGGAACCTACAATGAGCAGTTCTTC
.	TRBV12-3/TRBV12-4	14	TRBJ2-2	.	CASSRGVNTGELFF	TGTGCCAGCAGTCGTGGGGTTAACACCGGGGAGCTGTTTTTT
few	TRBV5-1	14	TRBJ2-6	.	CASTGVSGANVLTF	TGCGCCAGCACCGGGGTTTCTGGGGCCAACGTCCTGACTTTC
few	TRBV20-1	14	TRBJ2-7	TRBD2	CSAPGLAGVSEQYF	TGCAGTGCTCCTGGTCTAGCGGGGGTTAGCGAGCAGTACTTC
few	TRBV3-1	15	TRBJ2-5	.	CASSQAYVGVETQYF	TGTGCCAGCAGCCAAGCCTACGTCGGCGTGGAGACCCAGTACTTC
.	TRBV5-1	15	TRBJ2-3	.	CASSPQGPVADTQYF	TGCGCCAGCAGCCCCCAGGGTCCGGTGGCGGATACGCAGTATTTT
few	TRBV5-1	16	TRBJ2-6	.	CASSLVVASGANVLTF	TGCGCCAGCAGCTTGGTGGTGGCCTCTGGGGCCAACGTCCTGACTTTC
.	TRBV10-3	15	TRBJ2-5	.	CAISGVGGAGETQYF	TGTGCCATCAGTGGAGTTGGGGGGGCCGGGGAGACCCAGTACTTC
once	TRBV5-5	15	TRBJ1-1	.	CASSVPGRQNTEAFF	TGTGCCAGCAGCGTGCCGGGACGACAGAACACTGAAGCTTTCTTT
many	TRBV5-1	14	TRBJ2-5	TRBD1	CASSSGTAQETQYF	TGCGCCAGCAGCTCGGGGACAGCCCAAGAGACCCAGTACTTC
once	TRBV5-4	14	TRBJ1-4	.	CASSLSWSNEKLFF	TGTGCCAGCAGCTTGAGTTGGAGTAATGAAAAACTGTTTTTT
.	TRBV24-1	15	TRBJ2-7	.	CATSDFMAVDYEQYF	TGTGCCACCAGTGATTTTATGGCAGTAGACTACGAGCAGTACTTC
.	TRBV28	14	TRBJ2-5	.	CATARAGAEETQYF	TGTGCCACCGCCCGCGCGGGGGCGGAAGAGACCCAGTACTTC